This T cell receptor beta chain emerged from a study of T cell repertoires in cytomegalovirus infection (dated by TCRdb to between 2018 and 2021). With respect to the entire study: Because public TCR beta signatures pointed to carriage of CMV infection together with the matching HLA type, the HLA type of each donor mattered for the analysis. Results the study describes overall, beyond this receptor: In both this cohort and an independent cohort of approximately 350 donors, the cumulative frequency of public TCR beta family members distinguished carriers of CMV infection plus the relevant HLA type. The ex vivo response was dominated by HLA-C-restricted CMV-specific TCR beta clonotypes, which also provided the single most frequent clonotype in two of eight donors.

Germline trimming amounts to 4 bases on V and 5 bases on J, with 5 as the count of junction bases outside the gene matches. From cysteine to phenylalanine, the CDR3 is 14 amino acids long. Only the CDR3 part of the read is kept: 42 bases, read in frame from the first base. CDR1 and CDR2 are read off the germline V gene as MDHEN and SYDVKM. The reads were generated on an Illumina HiSeq 1500. Starting from the raw public reads, TCRdb applied fastp trimming at Q25, assembled clones with MiXCR and retained in-frame beta chains. CDR3 protein duplicates are merged, each entry listing the most common genes and DNA. This sample gives approximately 700,000 distinct CDR3 sequences in total; approximately 34% of them show up just once. Under 3% of the sample lies in the top ten. In regard to this clonotype: Its antigen remains undetermined. Base quality data are lacking; no much larger clone is found one base away.

This TCR was recovered from a human donor in good health (CMV status not recorded). Some clones in this sample may be carry-over from other donors' samples. The chain links TRBV28 with TRBJ2-1; 7 central nucleotides agree with TRBD1. The sequencing sample was made of PBMCs. CDR3 sequence: CASSSGQINNEQFF. The DNA sequence is TGTGCCAGCAGTTCGGGACAGATCAACAATGAGCAGTTCTTC.